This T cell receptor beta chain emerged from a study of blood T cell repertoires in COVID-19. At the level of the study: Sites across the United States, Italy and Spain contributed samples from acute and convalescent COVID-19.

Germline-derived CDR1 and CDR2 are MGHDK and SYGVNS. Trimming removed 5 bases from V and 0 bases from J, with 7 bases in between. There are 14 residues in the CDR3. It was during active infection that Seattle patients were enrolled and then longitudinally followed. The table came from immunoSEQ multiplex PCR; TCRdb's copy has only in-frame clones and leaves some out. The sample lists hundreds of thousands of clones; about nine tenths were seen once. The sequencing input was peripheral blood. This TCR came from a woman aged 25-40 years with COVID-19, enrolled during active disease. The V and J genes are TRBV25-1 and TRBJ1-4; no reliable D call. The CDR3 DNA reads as TGTGCCAGCAGTCGGGGAGCAACTAATGAAAAACTGTTTTTT. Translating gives CASSRGATNEKLFF. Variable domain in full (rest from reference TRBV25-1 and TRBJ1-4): EADIYQTPRYLVIGTGKKITLECSQTMGHDKMYWYQQDPGMELHLIHYSYGVNSTEKGDLSSESTVSRIRTEHFPLTLESARPSHTSQYLCASSRGATNEKLFFGSGTQLSVL.